Following are 22 T cell receptor beta chains from one sample sequenced in a study of OX40 agonist ivuxolimab in advanced cancers. Only in-frame clones appear in the TCRdb table, and some are missing; sequencing was by immunoSEQ multiplex PCR. The profile shows under 70,000 clones, 86% of them singletons. Sequenced material: CD4+ or CD8+ T cells sorted from blood, taken in a trial of the OX40 agonist ivuxolimab. The receptors were sampled from an adult with an advanced solid tumor such as melanoma, head and neck, liver or kidney cancer.

The chain couples TRBV4-1 to TRBJ2-1; 10 positions agree with TRBD1. J was trimmed by 6 bases and V by 5 bases; bases with no gene match: 4. Germline V gene sequence: CDR1 MGHRA, CDR2 YSYEKL. This CDR3 has 14 residues. The CDR3 spells CASSGTGDGNEQFF. CDR3 coding DNA: TGCGCCAGCAGCGGGACAGGGGACGGCAATGAGCAGTTCTTC.

This clone was picked up one time. The J gene is TRBJ1-2, the V gene TRBV19, with 9 positions matching TRBD1. The V and J ends lost 6 bases and 8 bases, in that order; junction bases with no gene match: 7. Germline-derived CDR1 and CDR2 are LNHDA and SQIVND (reference sequence). The CDR3 is made up of 13 amino acids. The CDR3 bases are TGTGCCAGTAGGACGGGACAGGGAGACGGCTACACCTTC. Translating it yields CASRTGQGDGYTF.

The chain uses TRBV5-1 and TRBJ2-7; the match to TRBD2 covers 11 bases. J was trimmed by 0 bases and V by 4 bases; bases with no gene match: 6. This CDR3 has 16 residues. Germline V CDR1 and CDR2: SGHRS, YFSETQ. CDR3 sequence (DNA): TGCGCCAGCAGCCCGGGACTAGCGGCGGGCTCCTACGAGCAGTACTTC. Translated, it gives CASSPGLAAGSYEQYF.

The rearrangement links TRBV11-3 to TRBJ1-6; 8 bases are a match to TRBD1. V trimming: 5 bases; J trimming: 7 bases; junction bases outside the gene matches: 1. The length of the CDR3 is 13 residues. In germline, CDR1 is SGHNT, CDR2 YENEEA. The DNA of the CDR3 is TGTGCCAGCAGCGGACAGGGAAATTCACCCCTCCACTTT. Its translation is CASSGQGNSPLHF.

A single count supports this clone. This CDR3 reads CASSRDRDNEQFF. The DNA for the CDR3 is TGTGCCAGCAGCCGCGACAGGGACAATGAGCAGTTCTTC. The chain has TRBV7-3 and TRBJ2-1; 7 positions match TRBD1. CDR3 size: 13 residues. Germline CDR1 is SGHTA and CDR2 is FQGTGA. V trimming: 5 bases; J trimming: 5 bases; junction bases outside the gene matches: 3.

This chain uses TRBV5-1 with TRBJ2-1; maybe TRBD1 (6 bases). Germline CDR1 is SGHRS and CDR2 is YFSETQ. There are 13 residues in the CDR3. Trimming took off 3 bases at V and 5 bases at J, with 9 bases between the two ends. The CDR3 here is CASSWGQNNEQFF. CDR3 nucleotide sequence: TGCGCCAGCAGCTGGGGACAAAACAATGAGCAGTTCTTC.

As for this clone: The junction and the germline gene differ at one end; a read error may be behind it. The V and J genes are TRBV11-2 and TRBJ1-1; 8 bases are a match to TRBD1. Germline CDR1 reads SGHAT; CDR2 reads FQNNGV. This CDR3 has 13 amino acids. The chain's CDR3 is CASSVDRGAEAFF. CDR3 bases: TGTGCCAGCAGCGTAGACAGGGGCGCTGAAGCTTTCTTT.

The chain couples TRBV27 to TRBJ2-3, with no clear D. The CDR3 runs to 14 residues. Germline V gives CDR1 MNHEY, CDR2 SMNVEV (reference sequence). V was clipped by 2 bases and J by 2 bases, with 8 bases between them. The CDR3 nucleotides are TGTGCCAGCAGTTTACTACTCCACACAGATACGCAGTATTTT. Its protein product is CASSLLLHTDTQYF.

The chain joins TRBV5-1 to TRBJ2-3; D gene ambiguous. V was pared by 5 bases and J by 0 bases, with 13 bases between. Per the germline V gene, CDR1 is SGHRS and CDR2 is YFSETQ. This CDR3 comprises 15 residues. The CDR3 coding sequence is TGCGCCAGCAGGAAGAAACCCGCTAGCACAGATACGCAGTATTTT. Translating gives CASRKKPASTDTQYF.

The chain carries TRBV4-1 and TRBJ1-2, with 9 bases identical to TRBD1. Germline loops: CDR1 MGHRA, CDR2 YSYEKL. This CDR3 spans 15 amino acids. Trimming removed 0 bases from V and 4 bases from J; junction bases left unmatched: 3. CDR3 DNA: TGCGCCAGCAGCCAAGAAGGGGACAGGGCCTATGGCTACACCTTC. This encodes CASSQEGDRAYGYTF.

The J gene is TRBJ1-5, the V gene TRBV18, with 7 bases aligning to TRBD1. With 3 bases clipped from V and 6 bases from J, the junction kept 14 bases outside the gene matches. CDR3 length: 17 residues. From germline, CDR1 is KGHSH and CDR2 LQKENI. For the CDR3, the DNA is TGTGCCAGCTCACCCCCGGGGGACAGTATTATGCGTCAGCCCCAGCATTTT. Amino acid sequence: CASSPPGDSIMRQPQHF.

V is TRBV4-1 and J is TRBJ2-7, with D possibly called TRBD1 or TRBD2 (5 bases each). The V end lost 4 bases, the J end lost 3 bases, and 19 bases lay between the germline ends. The germline gives CDR1 MGHRA, CDR2 YSYEKL. The CDR3 length is 16 residues. CDR3 protein: CASSPDGARGNYEQYF. Here the CDR3 DNA reads TGCGCCAGCAGCCCGGACGGGGCACGAGGGAACTACGAGCAGTACTTC.

As for this clone: Other DNA sequences of this sample code for an identical CDR3. The V and J genes are TRBV19 and TRBJ2-6; D remains ambiguous. From germline, CDR1 is LNHDA and CDR2 SQIVND (reference sequence). The CDR3 spans 18 residues. Trimming removed 7 bases at V and 0 bases at J, with 19 bases between. CDR3 residues: CASKKRVNSNSGANVLTF. For the CDR3, the DNA is TGTGCCAGTAAGAAACGGGTAAATTCGAACTCTGGGGCCAACGTCCTGACTTTC.

The gene calls are TRBV6-1 and TRBJ2-1; unclear D gene. There are 13 residues in the CDR3. V was trimmed by 4 bases and J by 8 bases, leaving 12 bases between them. Germline-derived CDR1 and CDR2 are MNHNS and SASEGT. The CDR3 loop is CASSGYPGYEQFF. The DNA for the CDR3 is TGTGCCAGCAGTGGTTACCCCGGGTATGAGCAGTTCTTC.

V gene TRBV5-5 combines with J gene TRBJ2-7; weak D call: TRBD2 (7 bases). Germline values: CDR1 SGHKS, CDR2 YYEKEE (reference sequence). CDR3 length: 17 residues. V was cut by 0 bases and J by 2 bases, with 18 bases left in between. The CDR3 nucleotides are TGTGCCAGCAGCTTGGAGGGTGTAAGGGGGGGCCCCTACGAGCAGTACTTC. This encodes CASSLEGVRGGPYEQYF.

The chain has TRBV6-6 and TRBJ2-7; 9 bases align to TRBD1. CDR1 is MNHNY, CDR2 SVGAGI, per germline (reference sequence). The CDR3 is made up of 14 amino acids. The junction had 7 bases not matched to a gene; V was cut back by 6 bases and J by 4 bases. The CDR3 region is CASRTGTGIYEQYF. The CDR3 DNA reads as TGTGCCAGCAGAACCGGGACAGGGATATACGAGCAGTACTTC.

The chain recombines TRBV29-1 with TRBJ1-1; 8 bases are a match to TRBD1. This CDR3 is 13 amino acids long. Germline V gives CDR1 SQVTM, CDR2 ANQGSEA. The ends lost 6 bases at V and 4 bases at J; junction bases unmatched: 7. The CDR3 bases are TGCAGCGTGGAACAGGGGGATCGCACTGAAGCTTTCTTT. This encodes CSVEQGDRTEAFF.

The chain combines TRBV9 with TRBJ2-1, with 8 bases identical to TRBD2. The CDR3 spans 15 residues. Germline-derived CDR1 and CDR2 are SGDLS and YYNGEE. Losses at the gene ends were 5 bases for V and 0 bases for J; bases not matched to a gene: 4. The CDR3 protein is CASSRSGSSYNEQFF. In DNA, the CDR3 is TGTGCCAGCAGTCGAAGCGGGAGCTCCTACAATGAGCAGTTCTTC. The whole variable domain, filled in from reference TRBV9 and TRBJ2-1, reads DSGVTQTPKHLITATGQRVTLRCSPRSGDLSVYWYQQSLDQGLQFLIQYYNGEERAKGNILERFSAQQFPDLHSELNLSSLELGDSALYFCASSRSGSSYNEQFFGPGTRLTVL.

Only a few counts were recorded for this clone. This sequence joins TRBV10-3 and TRBJ1-1; 7 bases agree with TRBD1. The germline CDR1 and CDR2 sequences are ENHRY and SYGVKD. V gave up 2 bases and J gave up 3 bases; unmatched junction bases: 6. CDR3 length: 15 residues. The CDR3 DNA sequence: TGTGCCATCAGTGAGAACCCCACAGGGGACACTGAAGCTTTCTTT. This sequence encodes CAISENPTGDTEAFF.

The gene calls are TRBV6-5 and TRBJ2-5; tentative D call: TRBD1 (5 bases). Germline V gives CDR1 MNHEY, CDR2 SVGAGI. V lost 6 bases and J 3 bases, leaving 5 bases between the germline ends. The CDR3 contains 11 residues. The CDR3 DNA reads as TGTGCCAGCAGGACAGAAGAGACCCAGTACTTC. It specifies CASRTEETQYF.

The chain carries TRBV5-4 and TRBJ2-3; D remains ambiguous. V lost 0 bases to trimming and J lost 0 bases, with 8 bases between them. CDR1 is SGHNT, CDR2 YYREEE, per germline (reference sequence). CDR3 length: 15 residues. DNA for the CDR3: TGTGCCAGCAGCTTGGAGAACACCAGCACAGATACGCAGTATTTT. Protein product: CASSLENTSTDTQYF.

The gene calls are TRBV6-5 and TRBJ2-2, with TRBD1 as a possible D gene (6 bases). Germline CDR1 reads MNHEY; CDR2 reads SVGAGI. CDR3 length equals 13 residues. The ends were cut back, 4 bases at V and 6 bases at J, with 9 bases in the middle. The chain's CDR3 is CASSSTGSGELFF. The CDR3 DNA reads TGTGCCAGCAGTTCTACAGGGTCCGGGGAGCTGTTTTTT.